Here is one T cell receptor (beta chain) with its context. The antigen remains unidentified. The data were obtained in a study of T-cell reconstitution after alpha-beta-depleted transplantation in children. The study's findings and limits: Surviving recipient T cells and thymic progenitors accounted for the high day-60 TCRbeta diversity observed in some patients. As was reported, about two months after transplant, alpha-beta T cells came from several hundred expanded graft clones. Newly made T cells mostly supplied T-cell counts and diversity one year after transplant.

V shed 8 bases and J shed 5 bases, with 9 bases lying between them. Germline CDR1 and CDR2: SGHTA and FQGNSA. CDR3 length: 11 amino acids. Unique molecular identifiers were incorporated during preparation of the TCRbeta library. TCRdb recomputed calls from the PCR reads with MiXCR, one row per CDR3 protein. The sample includes 350,000 to 500,000 distinct CDR3 sequences, 43% seen only once; the top ten take 25% to 30%. This clonotype originated in a girl aged 2 to 10 with aplastic anemia, due to receive a stem cell transplant. This specimen was PBMCs, taken before TCRalphabeta/CD19-depleted stem cell transplant. V gene TRBV7-2 combines with J gene TRBJ2-5; D is unclear. The CDR3 is CASEIGETQYF. The CDR3 nucleotides are TGTGCCAGCGAGATCGGCGAGACCCAGTACTTC.